The present entry profiles one T cell receptor beta chain with its context. The entry originates in a study of OX40 agonist ivuxolimab in advanced cancers. TCRdb keeps only in-frame clones here, not all; method: immunoSEQ multiplex PCR. The sample has tens of thousands of clones, roughly four fifths seen once. The receptor was derived from an adult with an advanced solid tumor such as melanoma, head and neck, liver or kidney cancer. The sequencing here drew on CD4+ or CD8+ T cells sorted from blood, taken in a trial of the OX40 agonist ivuxolimab.

CDR3 protein: CARSGGRDTEAFF. The CDR3 coding sequence is TGTGCCAGATCGGGGGGTCGTGACACTGAAGCTTTCTTT. The chain joins TRBV2 to TRBJ1-1; tentatively, D is TRBD1 (5 bases). Germline CDR1 is SNHLY and CDR2 is FYNNEI. This CDR3 is 13 amino acids long. The V and J ends lost 9 bases and 3 bases respectively, with 14 bases between them.